The T cell receptor (beta chain) described here comes from a study of CD4 T cells in relation to SARS-CoV-2 and coronaviruses. Overall study results and limits: The cross-reactivity analysis covered only spike protein, not other viral proteins.

To note about this clone: As yet, its antigen is unknown.

Libraries were prepared by immunoSEQ multiplex PCR; TCRdb keeps only in-frame clonotypes and omits some of them. The profile shows about 38,000 clones, under 85% of them singletons. V dropped 5 bases and J dropped 2 bases, with 5 bases sitting between them. The CDR3 has 12 amino acids. CDR1 SEHNR and CDR2 FQNEAQ come from the germline V gene (reference sequence). The chain is built from TRBV7-9 and TRBJ2-3; D remains unclear. The sample comprised memory CD4+ T cells from PBMCs, cultured in vitro. This receptor was obtained from an adult with COVID-19. CDR3 in DNA: TGTGCCAGCAGCCCCGACACAGATACGCAGTATTTT. It translates to CASSPDTDTQYF.